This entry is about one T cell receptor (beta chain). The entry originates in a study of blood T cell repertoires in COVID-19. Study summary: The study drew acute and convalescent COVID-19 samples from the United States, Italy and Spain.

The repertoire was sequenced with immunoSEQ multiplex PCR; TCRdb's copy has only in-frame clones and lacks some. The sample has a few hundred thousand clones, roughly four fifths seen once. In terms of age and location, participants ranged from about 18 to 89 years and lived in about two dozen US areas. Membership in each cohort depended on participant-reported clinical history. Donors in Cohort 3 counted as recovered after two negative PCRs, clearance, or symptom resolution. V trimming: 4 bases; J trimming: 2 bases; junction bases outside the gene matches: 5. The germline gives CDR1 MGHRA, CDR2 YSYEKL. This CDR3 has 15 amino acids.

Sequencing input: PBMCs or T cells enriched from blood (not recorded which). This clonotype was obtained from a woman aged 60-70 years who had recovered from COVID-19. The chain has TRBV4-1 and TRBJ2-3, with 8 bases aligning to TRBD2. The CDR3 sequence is CASSLAGSFTDTQYF. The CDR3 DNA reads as TGCGCCAGCAGCCTAGCGGGGTCCTTCACAGATACGCAGTATTTT.